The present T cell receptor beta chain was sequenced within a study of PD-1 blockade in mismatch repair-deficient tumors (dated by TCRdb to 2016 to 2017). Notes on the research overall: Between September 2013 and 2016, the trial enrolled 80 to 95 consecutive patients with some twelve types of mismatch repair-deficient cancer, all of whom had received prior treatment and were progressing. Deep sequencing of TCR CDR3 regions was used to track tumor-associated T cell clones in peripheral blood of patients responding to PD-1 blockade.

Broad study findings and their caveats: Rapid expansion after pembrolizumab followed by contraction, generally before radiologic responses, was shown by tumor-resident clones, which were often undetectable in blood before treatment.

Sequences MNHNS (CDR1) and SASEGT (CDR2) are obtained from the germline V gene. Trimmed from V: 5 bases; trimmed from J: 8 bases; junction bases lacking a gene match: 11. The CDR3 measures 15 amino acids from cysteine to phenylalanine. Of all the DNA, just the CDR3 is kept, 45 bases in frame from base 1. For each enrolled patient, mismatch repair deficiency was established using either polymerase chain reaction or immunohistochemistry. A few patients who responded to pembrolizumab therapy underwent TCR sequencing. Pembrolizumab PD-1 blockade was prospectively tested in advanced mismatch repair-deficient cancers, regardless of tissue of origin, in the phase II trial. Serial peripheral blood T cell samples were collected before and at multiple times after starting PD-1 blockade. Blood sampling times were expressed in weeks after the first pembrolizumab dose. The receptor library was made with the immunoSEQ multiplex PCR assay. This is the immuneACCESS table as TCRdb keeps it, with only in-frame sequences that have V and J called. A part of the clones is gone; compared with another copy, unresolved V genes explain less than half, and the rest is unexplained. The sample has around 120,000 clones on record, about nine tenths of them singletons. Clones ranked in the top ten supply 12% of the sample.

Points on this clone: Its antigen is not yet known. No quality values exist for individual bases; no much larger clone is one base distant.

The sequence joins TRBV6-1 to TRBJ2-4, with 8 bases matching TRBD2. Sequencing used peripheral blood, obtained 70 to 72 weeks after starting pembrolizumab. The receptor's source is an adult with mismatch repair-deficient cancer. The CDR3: CASSPTRRGVDIQYF. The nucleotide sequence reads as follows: TGTGCCAGCAGTCCGACCCGGCGGGGGGTTGACATTCAGTACTTC.